This T cell receptor (beta chain) was profiled in a study of T-cell reconstitution after alpha-beta-depleted transplantation in children. Notes on the study in general: Several hundred graft clones that had expanded were reportedly the source of alpha-beta T cells about two months after transplant. Recipient T cells and thymic progenitors that survived gave rise to the high TCRbeta diversity observed at day 60 in some patients. T-cell counts and diversity at one year following transplant were attributed mainly to newly produced T cells.

This CDR3 contains 11 residues. V gave up 4 bases and J gave up 10 bases, with 8 bases separating them. Germline-derived CDR1 and CDR2 are SGHAT and FQDESV (reference sequence). Points on this clonotype: Its antigen is not known.

TCRbeta library preparation incorporated unique molecular identifiers. TCRdb re-called the PCR reads with MiXCR, one entry per CDR3 protein. This table holds around 210,000 distinct CDR3 sequences, about 7% found once. The chain recombines TRBV11-1 with TRBJ2-1; D gene uncertain. Source: PBMCs, taken before TCRalphabeta/CD19-depleted stem cell transplant. This sequence originates from a boy aged 2-9 years with acute lymphoblastic leukemia, due to receive a stem cell transplant. This CDR3 reads CASSSSPEQFF. The CDR3, as DNA: TGTGCCAGCAGCTCAAGCCCCGAGCAGTTCTTC.